This T cell receptor beta chain is from a study of blood T cell repertoires in COVID-19. With 4 bases clipped from V and 9 bases from J, the junction kept 8 bases outside the gene matches. The germline gives CDR1 MNHEY, CDR2 SMNVEV (reference sequence). CDR3 length: 14 amino acids. TCRdb's copy holds only in-frame clones and misses some; the assay was immunoSEQ multiplex PCR. The sample consists of more than 150,000 clones, 86% of them appearing once. The sequence derives from a man aged 50-59 years with active or convalescent COVID-19. The sequenced sample consisted of peripheral blood. The chain employs TRBV27 and TRBJ2-7, with 11 nucleotides matching TRBD2. This CDR3 reads CASSSTSGRSGQYF. Here the CDR3 DNA reads TGTGCCAGCAGTTCTACTAGCGGGAGATCGGGGCAGTACTTC.